This TCR beta chain was captured by sequencing in a study of cytotoxic CD8 clonotypes in ibrutinib-treated CLL. Depth targeted 1 in 200,000 to 1 in 1 million T cells, averaging around 10x coverage per clonotype. The table came from immunoSEQ multiplex PCR; TCRdb's copy has only in-frame clones and leaves some out. The sample contains some 300,000 clones, around four fifths of which appear only once. General study points: Clonality increased at ibrutinib response, then returned toward baseline at progression. Measured clonality at baseline was greater than in age-matched healthy donors and tracked with circulating CD8+ T-cell counts.

The count of this clone is one. What it binds is unknown. The sequencing used PBMCs, collected before ibrutinib treatment. The sequence was collected from a human donor with chronic lymphocytic leukemia.

The DNA of the CDR3 is TGCAGCACCTCCGGGACTAGCGGGAGGATTTGGGATGAGCAGTTCTTC. Its translation is CSTSGTSGRIWDEQFF. The gene calls are TRBV29-1 and TRBJ2-1; 15 nucleotides line up with TRBD2. Germline V CDR1 and CDR2: SQVTM, ANQGSEA. This CDR3 contains 16 residues. V shed 8 bases, J shed 8 bases, and the junction held 13 bases outside the gene matches.